This T cell receptor (beta chain) was captured by sequencing in a study of blood T cell repertoires in COVID-19. Study-wide context: Samples came from the United States, Italy and Spain, spanning acute and convalescent COVID-19. The cDNA or gDNA used as material had been derived from T cells, B-cell-depleted T cells, or PBMCs.

Per the study methods: Amplification from reference gene primers served as the basis for estimated nucleated cell counts. Method: immunoSEQ multiplex PCR; TCRdb's copy keeps in-frame clones and lacks some. That table gives V, J and clone size, and the DNA gave D and trimming. The table includes 85,000 to 100,000 clones, roughly 75% detected once. This clone was picked up a small number of times. V was pared by 6 bases and J by 7 bases, with 8 bases between. The CDR3 spans 11 residues. CDR1 is SGHDT, CDR2 YYEEEE, per germline. This rearrangement joins TRBV5-6 to TRBJ2-1; D ambiguous. The receptor's source is a man aged 50-60 years who had recovered from COVID-19. Sequenced sample: peripheral blood. DNA of the CDR3: TGTGCCAGCAACCTTCAGAATGAGCAGTTCTTC. Translating it yields CASNLQNEQFF.